The rows below give T cell receptor beta chains drawn from one sample of a study of T cells in Graves' hyperthyroidism and ophthalmopathy. TCRdb ran MiXCR on the multiplex PCR reads and lists one entry per CDR3 protein. Of 400,000 or so distinct CDR3 sequences listed, around an eighth are singletons. The sequenced sample was blood. These receptors were collected from a man in his fifties or sixties with Graves' ophthalmopathy. Both conserved end residues are part of each CDR3. The order of the fields is J gene, clone size, V gene, D gene, CDR3 protein, CDR3 DNA. A D gene is named only where the DNA matches it firmly. Where a row states a size, it is once, few, many or the class of an expanded clone; other rows omit it.

TRBJ1-4	.	TRBV7-9	.	CASSFAETRRKEKLLF	TGTGCCAGCAGCTTCGCGGAGACACGCCGGAAGGAAAAACTGCTTTTT
TRBJ2-3	few	TRBV7-9	.	CASSIGTTDTQYF	TGTGCCAGCAGCATCGGGACAACAGATACGCAGTATTTT
TRBJ2-7	few	TRBV19	.	CASTPRPGAYEQYF	TGTGCCAGTACCCCACGCCCAGGGGCCTACGAGCAGTACTTC
TRBJ1-1	many	TRBV28	.	CASRIETARNTEAFF	TGTGCCAGCAGGATAGAAACGGCAAGGAACACTGAAGCTTTCTTT
TRBJ2-3	few	TRBV20-1	.	CSALSTDTQYF	TGCAGTGCCCTGAGCACAGATACGCAGTATTTT
TRBJ1-1	.	TRBV4-1	.	CASSRPRAGSSTEAFF	TGCGCCAGCAGCCGACCTAGGGCAGGGTCCAGCACTGAAGCTTTCTTT
TRBJ1-1	many	TRBV28	.	CASSSPNTEAFF	TGTGCCAGCAGTTCCCCTAACACTGAAGCTTTCTTT
TRBJ2-3	.	TRBV7-2	.	CASSLPGGGGDTQYF	TGTGCCAGCAGTCTACCGGGTGGAGGGGGGGATACGCAGTATTTT
TRBJ2-1	.	TRBV20-1	TRBD2	CSARPLAGGTNEQFF	TGCAGTGCTAGACCCTTAGCGGGAGGCACGAATGAGCAGTTCTTC
TRBJ2-2	many	TRBV28	TRBD2	CASSLTSENTGELFF	TGTGCCAGCAGCCTAACTAGCGAGAACACCGGGGAGCTGTTTTTT
TRBJ2-1	.	TRBV14	.	CASSQIGRSDEQFF	TGTGCCAGCAGCCAAATCGGTCGATCGGATGAGCAGTTCTTC
TRBJ2-5	few	TRBV3-1	.	CASSQDGRDYPPETQYF	TGTGCCAGCAGCCAAGATGGTCGCGACTACCCTCCAGAGACCCAGTACTTC
TRBJ1-5	.	TRBV6-1	.	CASSEIWGVVPNQPQHF	TGTGCCAGCAGTGAAATATGGGGGGTGGTACCCAATCAGCCCCAGCATTTT
TRBJ2-5	.	TRBV29-1	.	CSTEGAREETQYF	TGCAGCACGGAGGGGGCCAGGGAGGAGACCCAGTACTTC
TRBJ2-1	few	TRBV24-1	TRBD2	CATSGLAGADEQFF	TGTGCCACCAGTGGGCTAGCGGGAGCGGATGAGCAGTTCTTC
TRBJ2-1	few	TRBV30	.	CARSDGRQLYNEQFF	TGTGCCCGGAGTGACGGACGGCAGCTCTACAATGAGCAGTTCTTC
TRBJ2-7	.	TRBV25-1	.	CASSEGPIPYEQYF	TGTGCCAGCAGTGAGGGACCGATACCCTACGAGCAGTACTTC
TRBJ2-5	many	TRBV3-1	TRBD2	CASSQDWGGPRVFFQYF	TGTGCCAGCAGCCAAGATTGGGGGGGACCCCGCGTTTTTTTCCAGTACTTC
TRBJ2-7	.	TRBV24-1	TRBD1	CATSDSRDRLGEQYF	TGTGCCACCAGTGATTCCCGGGACAGGCTCGGAGAGCAGTACTTC
TRBJ1-1	.	TRBV13	.	CASSKGVGDSEAFF	TGTGCCAGCAGCAAAGGGGTGGGGGACTCTGAAGCTTTCTTT
TRBJ2-2	.	TRBV19	TRBD1	CASRTRDRGFTGELFF	TGTGCCAGTCGAACCCGGGACAGGGGTTTCACCGGGGAGCTGTTTTTT
TRBJ2-1	many	TRBV7-9	TRBD2	CASSLIRASGKLSEQFF	TGTGCCAGCAGCTTAATACGGGCTAGCGGGAAGCTCTCTGAGCAGTTCTTC
TRBJ2-3	.	TRBV14	.	CASSQVPADADTQYF	TGTGCCAGCAGCCAAGTTCCAGCGGACGCAGATACGCAGTATTTT
TRBJ2-1	many	TRBV20-1	TRBD1	CSAPNTGESEQFF	TGCAGTGCTCCAAATACAGGGGAGTCGGAGCAGTTCTTC
TRBJ2-1	many	TRBV20-1	TRBD2	CSAGTSASYNEQFF	TGCAGTGCGGGCACTAGCGCTTCCTACAATGAGCAGTTCTTC
TRBJ2-1	many	TRBV29-1	TRBD1	CSVEPTRDRDNEQFF	TGCAGCGTTGAGCCCACGAGGGACAGGGACAATGAGCAGTTCTTC
TRBJ2-5	many	TRBV24-1	TRBD2	CATSDPGTSGSSETQYF	TGTGCCACCAGTGATCCAGGGACTAGCGGGAGCTCGGAGACCCAGTACTTC
TRBJ1-4	few	TRBV19	TRBD1	CASSDGGTGGEKLFF	TGTGCCAGTAGCGATGGAGGGACAGGGGGCGAAAAACTGTTTTTT
TRBJ1-2	many	TRBV7-3	.	CASSFDSRSDGYTF	TGTGCCAGCAGCTTCGACTCGCGATCCGATGGCTACACCTTC
TRBJ2-1	.	TRBV10-2	.	CASSELGTSAVGQFF	TGCGCCAGCAGTGAGTTGGGAACTTCCGCGGTCGGGCAGTTCTTC
TRBJ2-5	.	TRBV14	TRBD2	CASSQDSYSGGSQETQYF	TGTGCCAGCAGCCAAGATTCGTACAGTGGCGGGAGCCAAGAGACCCAGTACTTC
TRBJ2-5	many	TRBV18	.	CASSPSPGSRETQYF	TGTGCCAGCTCACCATCCCCAGGGTCAAGGGAGACCCAGTACTTC
TRBJ2-3	.	TRBV20-1	TRBD2	CSARLAGNTDTQYF	TGCAGTGCCAGACTAGCGGGGAACACAGATACGCAGTATTTT
TRBJ2-5	many	TRBV7-2	TRBD2	CASSYTSGRAVETQYF	TGTGCCAGCAGCTACACTAGCGGGAGGGCTGTGGAGACCCAGTACTTC
TRBJ2-5	.	TRBV27	TRBD2	CASSFGGEGETQYF	TGTGCCAGCAGTTTTGGGGGGGAAGGGGAGACCCAGTACTTC